The 28 T cell receptor beta chains below were found in one sample sequenced in a study of cytomegalovirus exposure and HLA in healthy donors. The study ran its PCR with 60 Vbeta and 13 Jbeta primers. The data were produced by immunoSEQ multiplex PCR, yet TCRdb's version contains in-frame clones alone and is incomplete. Here the sample spans about 190,000 clones, under 80% being singletons. Material for sequencing was PBMCs. These receptor sequences come from a man between 25 and 39 years old in good health and CMV-seropositive.

V gene TRBV19 combines with J gene TRBJ1-1; D possibly corresponds to TRBD1 (6 bases). Germline lookup yields CDR1 LNHDA and CDR2 SQIVND (reference sequence). The CDR3 length is 16 residues. Trimming shortened V by 6 bases and J by 1 base, and 18 bases separated the two germline ends. CDR3: CASSPTWDTGNTEAFF. The CDR3, as DNA: TGTGCCAGTAGCCCCACGTGGGACACCGGGAACACTGAAGCTTTCTTT.

V gene TRBV28 combines with J gene TRBJ1-5; 8 positions match TRBD1. V lost 4 bases to trimming and J lost 2 bases; unmatched junction nucleotides: 1. CDR3 size: 14 residues. Germline CDR1 is MDHEN and CDR2 is SYDVKM. CDR3 region: CASSSGQGNQPQHF. The CDR3 DNA sequence: TGTGCCAGCAGTTCGGGACAGGGCAATCAGCCCCAGCATTTT.

The chain recombines TRBV27 with TRBJ2-3; maybe TRBD2 (5 bases). V lost 5 bases to trimming and J lost 2 bases, with 8 bases between them. The germline V gene encodes CDR1 MNHEY and CDR2 SMNVEV (reference sequence). The CDR3 spans 13 residues. The CDR3 coding sequence is TGTGCCAGCAGTCACGGGGTCACAGATACGCAGTATTTT. Protein sequence: CASSHGVTDTQYF.

The rearrangement joins TRBV28 to TRBJ2-1; 10 bases align to TRBD2. CDR1 and CDR2 (germline): MDHEN, SYDVKM. J gave up 3 bases and V 5 bases, and 4 bases lay outside the gene matches. This CDR3 is built from 15 residues. The CDR3 sequence is CASSTTSGIYNEQFF. The CDR3 coding sequence is TGTGCCAGCAGTACCACTAGCGGGATCTACAATGAGCAGTTCTTC.

This clone was picked up a small number of times. This chain links TRBV7-9 with TRBJ2-7; 9 bases are shared with TRBD1. The junction had 13 bases not matched to a gene; V was cut back by 5 bases and J by 2 bases. Germline-derived CDR1 and CDR2 are SEHNR and FQNEAQ (reference sequence). This CDR3 has 17 residues. CDR3 sequence reads: CASSDLFRDRAPYEQYF. CDR3 bases: TGTGCCAGCAGCGACCTTTTCAGGGACAGGGCCCCCTACGAGCAGTACTTC.

The chain has TRBV25-1 and TRBJ2-7; 8 bases agree with TRBD1. CDR1 MGHDK and CDR2 SYGVNS come from the germline V gene. V lost 1 base, J lost 4 bases, and 6 bases stayed unmatched. The CDR3 length is 15 residues. CDR3 sequence (DNA): TGTGCCAGCAGTGAATCTAACAGGGGGAGGTACGAGCAGTACTTC. As protein: CASSESNRGRYEQYF.

This chain joins TRBV4-2 and TRBJ2-7; 8 nucleotides align to TRBD1. Germline lookup yields CDR1 LGHNA and CDR2 YNFKEQ. J gave up 2 bases and V 0 bases, and 6 bases lay outside the gene matches. This CDR3 is 16 amino acids long. The CDR3 is CASSQDPDRDTYEQYF. The CDR3 region has the DNA TGTGCCAGCAGCCAAGATCCGGACAGGGACACCTACGAGCAGTACTTC.

The genes are TRBV7-6 and TRBJ2-5, with 11 bases fitting TRBD1. J was trimmed by 5 bases and V by 7 bases; bases with no gene match: 12. The CDR3 runs 16 residues. Germline CDR1 is SGHVS and CDR2 is FNYEAQ. CDR3 residues: CASTPGGQGARETQYF. The CDR3 region has the DNA TGTGCCAGCACCCCGGGAGGACAGGGGGCGCGGGAGACCCAGTACTTC.

The chain joins TRBV5-4 to TRBJ2-1, with 7 bases identical to TRBD2. V was clipped by 7 bases and J by 5 bases; unmatched bases: 6. The germline gives CDR1 SGHNT, CDR2 YYREEE (reference sequence). This CDR3 is 13 amino acids long. The CDR3 DNA reads as TGTGCCAGCTTCGGGACTACCGACAATGAGCAGTTCTTC. The encoded protein is CASFGTTDNEQFF.

The chain combines TRBV6-1 with TRBJ2-2; 7 bases map to TRBD2. CDR3 length: 15 amino acids. Trimming at V came to 8 bases and at J to 4 bases, leaving 10 bases not matched to a gene. Looked up from germline, CDR1 is MNHNS and CDR2 is SASEGT. This chain's CDR3 is CASSPGGRGTGELFF. CDR3 DNA: TGTGCCAGCTCCCCGGGAGGTCGAGGCACCGGGGAGCTGTTTTTT.

This clone was seen a few times. The gene calls are TRBV5-1 and TRBJ2-7; weak D call: TRBD2 (7 bases). Germline CDR1 and CDR2: SGHRS and YFSETQ. The CDR3 has 15 amino acids. Trimming removed 6 bases from V and 0 bases from J, with 16 bases in between. The CDR3 coding sequence is TGCGCCAGCAAGGGAGGGGGGACCAGCTCCTACGAGCAGTACTTC. Its translation: CASKGGGTSSYEQYF.

The gene calls are TRBV6-5 and TRBJ1-1, with a weak D call TRBD1 (5 bases). From germline, CDR1 is MNHEY and CDR2 SVGAGI. Trimming shortened V by 6 bases and J by 2 bases, and 10 bases separated the two germline ends. The CDR3 length is 13 residues. CDR3 nucleotides: TGTGCCAGCAGGCGGGACGGCAACACTGAAGCTTTCTTT. Its translation: CASRRDGNTEAFF.

The rearrangement joins TRBV10-3 to TRBJ1-5; D remains ambiguous. Germline values: CDR1 ENHRY, CDR2 SYGVKD. V was pared by 1 base and J by 3 bases, with 7 bases between. The CDR3 runs to 14 residues. The CDR3 region has the DNA TGTGCCATCAGTGAGTTGGCAGTCAATCAGCCCCAGCATTTT. Translating it yields CAISELAVNQPQHF.

The V and J genes are TRBV18 and TRBJ2-7; 12 nucleotides agree with TRBD1. The V segment lost 5 bases and the J segment 2 bases; nucleotides outside the gene matches: 4. Germline CDR1 and CDR2: KGHSH and LQKENI. The CDR3 contains 15 residues. CDR3 amino acids: CASSSRDRGPYEQYF. CDR3 sequence (DNA): TGTGCCAGCTCATCCCGGGACAGGGGGCCCTACGAGCAGTACTTC.

V is TRBV27 and J is TRBJ1-4; D gene unclear. With 4 bases removed from V and 0 bases from J, the gap between germline ends came to 6 bases. The CDR3 totals 14 residues. CDR1 is MNHEY, CDR2 SMNVEV, per germline (reference sequence). The CDR3 DNA is TGTGCCAGCAGTTGGAGGGCAACTAATGAAAAACTGTTTTTT. Protein product: CASSWRATNEKLFF.

This clone was seen only once. The chain has TRBV4-1 and TRBJ2-1; 7 bases fit TRBD1. The CDR3 length is 16 residues. Per the germline V gene, CDR1 is MGHRA and CDR2 is YSYEKL. V lost 0 bases to trimming and J lost 9 bases; unmatched junction nucleotides: 11. The CDR3: CASSQEVTDRVGEQFF. CDR3 bases: TGCGCCAGCAGCCAAGAAGTAACTGACAGGGTAGGTGAGCAGTTCTTC.

The chain recombines TRBV6-1 with TRBJ2-5; 7 bases are a match to TRBD1. With the DNA end fitting TRBJ2-7 better, the J assignment may be wrong. The CDR3 covers 15 residues. Germline V gene data show CDR1 as MNHNS and CDR2 as SASEGT. The CDR3 DNA reads as TGTGCCAGCAGTGAAAAAGGGACAGTCCCCTACGAGCAGTACTTC. The encoded protein is CASSEKGTVPYEQYF.

The rearrangement joins TRBV9 to TRBJ2-3; 8 bases are shared with TRBD1. With 6 bases clipped from V and 5 bases from J, the junction kept 11 bases outside the gene matches. The length of the CDR3 is 15 residues. CDR1 SGDLS and CDR2 YYNGEE come from the germline V gene. The CDR3 here is CASTLGQVGGDTQYF. As DNA, the CDR3 is TGTGCCAGCACCCTGGGACAGGTGGGTGGAGATACGCAGTATTTT.

CDR3 bases: TGTGCCAGCAGCTCGGGGGGGGCAGGCAATGAGCAGTTCTTC. Translating gives CASSSGGAGNEQFF. The V gene is TRBV5-4, the J gene TRBJ2-1, with TRBD2 identical over 8 bases. Per germline, CDR1 SGHNT and CDR2 YYREEE (reference sequence). The CDR3 sequence is 14 residues long. Unmatched junction bases numbered 5, after V lost 3 bases and J lost 6 bases.

V is TRBV6-5 and J is TRBJ2-3, with 12 bases identical to TRBD2. Trimming at V came to 5 bases and at J to 5 bases, leaving 5 bases not matched to a gene. The CDR3 length is 15 residues. Germline CDR1 reads MNHEY; CDR2 reads SVGAGI. CDR3 amino acids: CASSGPSGGGDTQYF. In DNA form, the CDR3 reads TGTGCCAGCAGTGGGCCTAGCGGGGGGGGAGATACGCAGTATTTT.

V is TRBV6-4 and J is TRBJ1-1; the D is unclear. The CDR3 covers 13 residues. Germline V lookup: CDR1 MRHNA, CDR2 SNTAGT. The ends were cut back, 5 bases at V and 1 base at J, with 8 bases in the middle. CDR3: CASSPYGNTEAFF. In nucleotides, the CDR3 is TGTGCCAGCAGTCCCTATGGGAACACTGAAGCTTTCTTT.

This clone has only a few counts. The V gene is TRBV29-1, the J gene TRBJ2-3, with 7 nucleotides matching TRBD2. This CDR3 has 14 residues. Trimming cost V 4 bases and J 3 bases; bases outside gene matches: 7. The V gene's germline CDR1 is SQVTM and CDR2 ANQGSEA. The CDR3 DNA reads TGCAGCGTTGGAAGCGGGGTGTGGACAGATACGCAGTATTTT. It encodes CSVGSGVWTDTQYF.

The gene calls are TRBV5-6 and TRBJ2-5, with a tentative D call TRBD2 (6 bases). Germline V gives CDR1 SGHDT, CDR2 YYEEEE. The CDR3 is 14 amino acids. The V end was cut by 2 bases, the J end by 1 base, with 9 bases between. This CDR3 is CASSFGLRQETQYF. As DNA, the CDR3 is TGTGCCAGCAGCTTTGGACTACGCCAAGAGACCCAGTACTTC.

V usage is TRBV18 and J usage is TRBJ1-4, with TRBD1 matching 7 bases. Germline V CDR1 and CDR2: KGHSH, LQKENI. V lost 5 bases to trimming and J lost 4 bases; unmatched junction nucleotides: 10. The CDR3 has 16 amino acids. CDR3 protein: CASSSRPGQINEKLFF. CDR3 nucleotide sequence: TGTGCCAGCTCATCTCGGCCGGGACAGATTAATGAAAAACTGTTTTTT.

Worth noting for this clone: Other DNA sequences in the sample encode the same CDR3. This sequence joins TRBV4-3 and TRBJ2-3, with 9 bases aligning to TRBD2. The V and J ends lost 0 bases and 2 bases, in that order; junction bases with no gene match: 3. This CDR3 comprises 16 residues. CDR1 LGHNA and CDR2 YSLEER come from the germline V gene. This chain's CDR3 is CASSQDLAGLTDTQYF. CDR3 coding DNA: TGCGCCAGCAGCCAAGATCTAGCGGGGCTCACAGATACGCAGTATTTT.

On this clone itself: Distinct nucleotide sequences in the sample also encode this CDR3. The genes are TRBV6-5 and TRBJ2-7; 10 nucleotides align to TRBD1. Germline CDR1 reads MNHEY; CDR2 reads SVGAGI. V gave up 0 bases and J gave up 5 bases; unmatched junction bases: 7. The CDR3 totals 16 residues. The CDR3 DNA reads as TGTGCCAGCAGTTACTCGCCCCGGGACAGGGGCCACGAGCAGTACTTC. Amino acid sequence: CASSYSPRDRGHEQYF.

This chain joins TRBV6-6 and TRBJ1-5, with D possibly matching TRBD1 (6 bases). The germline V and J ends were trimmed by 2 bases and 4 bases, with 9 bases remaining between them. Germline CDR1 reads MNHNY; CDR2 reads SVGAGI (reference sequence). The CDR3 contains 14 residues. CDR3 sequence reads: CASSYGQGNQPQHF. In DNA, the CDR3 is TGTGCCAGCAGTTACGGTCAGGGGAATCAGCCCCAGCATTTT.

CDR3 in amino acids: CASSMTGFGNTEAFF. CDR3 DNA: TGTGCCAGTAGTATGACAGGATTTGGGAACACTGAAGCTTTCTTT. The V and J genes are TRBV19 and TRBJ1-1; a weak D match, TRBD1 (6 bases). V lost 3 bases to trimming and J lost 1 base, with 12 bases between them. The CDR3 length is 15 residues. Germline V gene data show CDR1 as LNHDA and CDR2 as SQIVND (reference sequence). Together with reference TRBV19 and TRBJ1-1, the CDR3 gives the full variable domain: DGGITQSPKYLFRKEGQNVTLSCEQNLNHDAMYWYRQDPGQGLRLIYYSQIVNDFQKGDIAEGYSVSREKKESFPLTVTSAQKNPTAFYLCASSMTGFGNTEAFFGQGTRLTVV.